This paragraph reports one TCR beta chain. The source of the sample is a study of blood T cell repertoires in COVID-19. This CDR3 is 15 amino acids long. Germline CDR1 and CDR2: MGHRA and YSYEKL. Trimming left V 2 bases short and J 3 bases short, with 11 bases between. Produced via immunoSEQ multiplex PCR; TCRdb's table is partial and in-frame only. The repertoire holds approximately 150,000 clones, with around four fifths as singletons. The source material was PBMCs or T cells enriched from blood (not recorded which). The source is a man aged 40-49 years with acute COVID-19. This rearrangement joins TRBV4-1 to TRBJ1-5; the D is unclear. CDR3 loop: CASSQLGLPNQPQHF. CDR3 in DNA: TGCGCCAGCAGCCAACTAGGACTTCCCAATCAGCCCCAGCATTTT.